This record covers a single TCR beta chain. Its target is unknown. This entry comes from a study of CD8+ T cells in alopecia areata. Study overall: Oral tofacitinib (5 to 10 mg twice daily) was administered to treated patients.

Germline assignment: CDR1 SGHTA and CDR2 FQGNSA. The CDR3 has 15 residues. V lost 2 bases and J lost 7, with 15 bases in between. Treatment reported: oral pan-JAK inhibitor, 5-10 mg twice daily. Study-level findings and limits: A large proportion of expanded lesional clones were detected persisting in scalp and blood during tofacitinib. Higher clonality was seen in lesional scalp than in normal scalp, especially in alopecia totalis/universalis. Tofacitinib significantly lowered scalp clonality and expanded CD8+ clones among the top 100.

Extracted RNA was reverse transcribed into cDNA, the sequencing template. Profiled with immunoSEQ multiplex PCR; TCRdb holds only in-frame clones, not every one. The sample shows over 200,000 clones, 55% to 70% of them seen only once. The chain couples TRBV7-2 to TRBJ1-3; D remains unclear. This sequence originates from a human donor with alopecia areata. The material sequenced was CD4+ T cells sorted from blood, taken at week 4, from a patient treated with tofacitinib. The chain's CDR3 is CASSLSVRTSNTIYF. In DNA form, the CDR3 reads TGTGCCAGCAGCTTATCTGTCAGGACGTCGAACACCATATATTTT.